The clone carrying this T cell receptor (beta chain) was counted only a few times. Its cognate antigen is unknown. Sequenced by immunoSEQ multiplex PCR; TCRdb stores in-frame clones only, minus some. Of about 56,000 clones listed, roughly 76% are singletons. The V segment lost 5 bases and the J segment 7 bases; nucleotides outside the gene matches: 10. Per the germline V gene, CDR1 is SGHTA and CDR2 is FQGNSA. The CDR3 contains 14 residues. Described time point: week 47, end of study. Topical imiquimod accompanied each vaccine dose, which consisted of 300 ug of mutant IDH1 20-mer peptide. These data come from a study of a mutant IDH1 vaccine in newly diagnosed glioma.

The sequencing here drew on PBMCs, taken from a glioma patient whose treatment included an IDH1 peptide vaccine. The receptor was derived from a man aged 50 or older with glioma. V usage is TRBV7-2 and J usage is TRBJ2-7; 8 positions match TRBD1. The CDR3 DNA is TGTGCCAGCAGCCCGCGACAGGGGATGGGGGAGCAGTACTTC. Its protein product is CASSPRQGMGEQYF.